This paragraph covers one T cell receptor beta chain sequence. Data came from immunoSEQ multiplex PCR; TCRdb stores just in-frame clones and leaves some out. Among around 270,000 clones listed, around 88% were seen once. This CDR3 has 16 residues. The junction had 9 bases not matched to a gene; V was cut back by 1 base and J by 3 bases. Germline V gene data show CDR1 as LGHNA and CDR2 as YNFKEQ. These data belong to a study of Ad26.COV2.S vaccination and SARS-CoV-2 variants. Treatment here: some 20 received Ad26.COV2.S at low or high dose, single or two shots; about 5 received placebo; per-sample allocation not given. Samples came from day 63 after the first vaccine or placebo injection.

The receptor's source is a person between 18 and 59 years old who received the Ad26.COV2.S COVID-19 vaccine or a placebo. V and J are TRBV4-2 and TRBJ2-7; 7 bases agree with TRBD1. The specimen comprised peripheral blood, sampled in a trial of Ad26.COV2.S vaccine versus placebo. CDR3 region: CASSQAAGTAIYEQYF. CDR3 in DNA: TGTGCCAGCAGCCAAGCGGCAGGGACAGCTATCTACGAGCAGTACTTC.